These 5 T cell receptor beta chains were sequenced from one sample in a study of identical twins. Via MiXCR, TCRdb re-called the 5' RACE reads, giving one row per CDR3 protein. Here the sample spans about 450,000 distinct CDR3 sequences, roughly 20% being singletons. Sequenced sample: naive T cells sorted from blood. The receptors were sampled from a man over 45 in good health.

This chain links TRBV27 with TRBJ1-1; D gene uncertain. CDR1 is MNHEY and CDR2 is SMNVEV in the germline V gene (reference sequence). The CDR3 length is 15 residues. The ends were cut back, 2 bases at V and 0 bases at J, with 10 bases in the middle. CDR3 sequence (DNA): TGTGCCAGCAGTTTAGGGCAGGCCGTGAACACTGAAGCTTTCTTT. It encodes CASSLGQAVNTEAFF.

V and J are TRBV5-1 and TRBJ2-3; D might be TRBD1 (5 bases). Germline values: CDR1 SGHRS, CDR2 YFSETQ. Trimming took 0 bases from V and 9 from J, leaving 11 bases between them. This CDR3 is built from 13 residues. This CDR3 is CASSLEAPGTQYF. The CDR3 DNA is TGCGCCAGCAGCTTGGAGGCCCCAGGGACGCAGTATTTT.

The chain joins TRBV15 to TRBJ2-1; D ambiguous. The CDR3 consists of 12 residues. Germline CDR1 is LNHNV and CDR2 is YYDKDF (reference sequence). Trimming removed 8 bases from V and 2 bases from J, with 7 bases in between. DNA of the CDR3: TGTGCCACCCGCCTTCCCTACAATGAGCAGTTCTTC. It yields the protein CATRLPYNEQFF.

In this sample, this clonotype turned up a few times. The V call is TRBV28, the J call TRBJ1-1, with TRBD1 matching over 7 bases. This CDR3 contains 18 residues. The V and J ends lost 5 bases and 1 base, in that order; junction bases with no gene match: 16. Germline-derived CDR1 and CDR2 are MDHEN and SYDVKM. This CDR3 reads CASSPPTRTGASNTEAFF. The CDR3 DNA reads as TGTGCCAGCAGTCCACCTACTCGAACAGGGGCCTCGAACACTGAAGCTTTCTTT.

This clonotype has a count of ten or more. The J gene is TRBJ2-3, the V gene TRBV12-3 or TRBV12-4; D ambiguous. The V end lost 5 bases, the J end lost 3 bases, and 9 bases lay between the germline ends. The CDR3 is 13 amino acids. CDR3: CASSQYLTDTQYF. The CDR3 nucleotides are TGTGCCAGCAGTCAGTATCTTACAGATACGCAGTATTTT.